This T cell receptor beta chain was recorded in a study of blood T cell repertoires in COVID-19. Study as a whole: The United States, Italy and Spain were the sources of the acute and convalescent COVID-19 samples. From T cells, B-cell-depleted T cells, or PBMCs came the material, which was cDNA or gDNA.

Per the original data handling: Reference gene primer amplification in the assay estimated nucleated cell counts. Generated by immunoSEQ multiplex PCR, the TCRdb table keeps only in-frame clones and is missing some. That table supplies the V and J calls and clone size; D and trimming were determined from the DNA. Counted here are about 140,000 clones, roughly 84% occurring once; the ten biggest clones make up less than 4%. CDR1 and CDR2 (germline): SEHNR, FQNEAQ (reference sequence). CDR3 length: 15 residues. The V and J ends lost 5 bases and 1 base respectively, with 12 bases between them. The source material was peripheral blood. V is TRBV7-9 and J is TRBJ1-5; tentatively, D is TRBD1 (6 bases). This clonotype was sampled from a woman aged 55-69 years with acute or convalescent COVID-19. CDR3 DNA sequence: TGTGCCAGCAGCCCCCTGGGACAAAGCAATCAGCCCCAGCATTTT. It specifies CASSPLGQSNQPQHF.